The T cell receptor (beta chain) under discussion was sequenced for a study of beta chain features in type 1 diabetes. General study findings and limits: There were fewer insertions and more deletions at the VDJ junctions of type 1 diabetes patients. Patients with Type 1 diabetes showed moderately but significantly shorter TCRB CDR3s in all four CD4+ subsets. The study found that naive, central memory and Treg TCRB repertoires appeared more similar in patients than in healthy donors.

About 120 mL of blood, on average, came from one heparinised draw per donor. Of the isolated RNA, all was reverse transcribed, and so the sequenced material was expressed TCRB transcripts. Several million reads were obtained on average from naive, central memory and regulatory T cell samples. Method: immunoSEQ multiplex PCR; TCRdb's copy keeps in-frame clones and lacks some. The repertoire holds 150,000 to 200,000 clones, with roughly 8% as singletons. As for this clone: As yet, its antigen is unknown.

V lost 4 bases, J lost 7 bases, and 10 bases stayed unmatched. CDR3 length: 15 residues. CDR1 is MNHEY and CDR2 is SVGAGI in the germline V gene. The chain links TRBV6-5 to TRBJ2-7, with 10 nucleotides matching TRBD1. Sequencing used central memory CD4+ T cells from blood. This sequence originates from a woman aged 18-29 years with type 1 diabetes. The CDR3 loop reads CASSSTRTGGREQYF. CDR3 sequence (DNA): TGTGCCAGCAGTTCGACCAGGACAGGGGGTCGAGAGCAGTACTTC.